This T cell receptor (beta chain) originates from a study of blood T cell repertoires in COVID-19. Study in general: The United States, Italy and Spain supplied acute and convalescent COVID-19 samples.

How the authors handled the data: Estimation of nucleated cell counts was performed using reference gene primer amplification. Clones were sequenced by immunoSEQ multiplex PCR, and TCRdb holds only the in-frame ones, with some missing. V, J and clone size derive from that table, while D and trimming were established from the DNA sequence. The sample carries roughly 190,000 clones, around nine tenths recorded once. This CDR3 is 15 amino acids long. Germline V lookup: CDR1 GTSNPN, CDR2 SVGIG (reference sequence). Between the trimmed V and J ends, which lost 1 base and 1 base, there was a span of 11 bases.

The chain has TRBV30 and TRBJ1-5; no reliable D call. Sequenced material: peripheral blood. This receptor was taken from a woman aged 40-49 years who had recovered from COVID-19. Here the CDR3 reads CAWSERGGSNQPQHF. The CDR3 region has the DNA TGTGCCTGGAGTGAGCGGGGTGGGAGCAATCAGCCCCAGCATTTT.